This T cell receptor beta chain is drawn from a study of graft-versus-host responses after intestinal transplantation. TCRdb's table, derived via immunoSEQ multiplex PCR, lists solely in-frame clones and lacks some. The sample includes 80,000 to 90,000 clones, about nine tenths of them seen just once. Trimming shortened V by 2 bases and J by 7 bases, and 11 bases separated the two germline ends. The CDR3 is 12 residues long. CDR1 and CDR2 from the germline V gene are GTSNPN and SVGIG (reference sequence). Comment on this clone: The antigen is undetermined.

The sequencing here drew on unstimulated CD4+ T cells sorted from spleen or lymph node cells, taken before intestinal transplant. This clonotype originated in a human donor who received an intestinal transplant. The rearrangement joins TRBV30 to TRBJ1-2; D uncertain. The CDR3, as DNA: TGTGCCTGGAGTTTCGTCCGGGGTGGCTACACCTTC. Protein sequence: CAWSFVRGGYTF.